These 9 T cell receptor beta chains originate from one sample sequenced in a study of shared clonotypes between healthy human individuals. TCRdb's copy holds only in-frame clones and misses some; the assay was immunoSEQ multiplex PCR. Seen here are approximately 98,000 clones, roughly 70% observed once, and the top ten hold approximately 24%. The specimen sequenced was memory CD8+ T cells sorted from blood. As for subset: CD45RO+ cells pooled with CCR7-negative TemRA cells. Receptors originate from a woman under 40 in good health.

The V call is TRBV5-1, the J call TRBJ2-7, with D uncertain. From germline, CDR1 is SGHRS and CDR2 YFSETQ. The CDR3 is made up of 15 amino acids. V was trimmed by 4 bases and J by 2 bases, leaving 16 bases between them. The CDR3 loop is CASSLNYNPTYEQYF. The CDR3, as DNA: TGCGCCAGCAGCCTCAACTACAACCCCACCTACGAGCAGTACTTC.

This clone occurred a few times. The V call is TRBV2, the J call TRBJ2-1, with TRBD2 matching over 9 bases. The CDR3 runs to 14 residues. After removal of 7 bases from V and 7 bases from J, the junction contained 8 bases not matched to a gene. CDR1 is SNHLY, CDR2 FYNNEI, per germline. In DNA form, the CDR3 reads TGTGCCAGCACGGCTAGCGGGAATGGAAATGAGCAGTTCTTC. Translated: CASTASGNGNEQFF.

V is TRBV6-6 and J is TRBJ1-4; D unclear. Trimming removed 0 bases at V and 4 bases at J, with 3 bases between. The V gene's germline CDR1 is MNHNY and CDR2 SVGAGI (reference sequence). The CDR3 extends over 13 amino acids. The CDR3 DNA follows: TGTGCCAGCAGTTACTCGGGTAATGAAAAACTGTTTTTT. This codes for CASSYSGNEKLFF.

The CDR3 reads CATSRIGTRPQHF. CDR3 nucleotides: TGTGCCACCAGCAGAATTGGTACCCGGCCCCAGCATTTT. V usage is TRBV15 and J usage is TRBJ1-5; D uncertain. Trimming stripped 2 bases from V and 9 bases from J, with 11 bases between. CDR1 and CDR2 (germline): LNHNV, YYDKDF (reference sequence). The CDR3 loop spans 13 amino acids.

In this sample, this clone turned up a few times. This chain joins TRBV7-9 and TRBJ1-5; possibly TRBD1 for D (6 bases). This CDR3 comprises 16 residues. Germline lookup yields CDR1 SEHNR and CDR2 FQNEAQ (reference sequence). V shed 3 bases and J shed 6 bases, with 18 bases lying between them. CDR3 amino acids: CASSLGWAGAPQPQHF. The CDR3 bases are TGTGCCAGCAGCTTGGGTTGGGCAGGGGCGCCTCAGCCCCAGCATTTT.

This clone was picked up a small number of times. The chain recombines TRBV6-4 with TRBJ2-3; TRBD1 matches at 8 bases. In germline, CDR1 is MRHNA, CDR2 SNTAGT. Losses at the gene ends were 0 bases for V and 6 bases for J; bases not matched to a gene: 8. The CDR3 loop spans 16 amino acids. The CDR3 sequence is CASSDSGTGGFDTQYF. The CDR3 DNA follows: TGTGCCAGCAGTGACTCAGGGACAGGCGGTTTCGATACGCAGTATTTT.

This rearrangement joins TRBV28 to TRBJ2-7; no clear D. The germline V gene encodes CDR1 MDHEN and CDR2 SYDVKM. The CDR3 is 12 amino acids. The germline V and J ends were trimmed by 6 bases and 4 bases, with 10 bases remaining between them. This CDR3 reads CASRPSGYEQYF. The CDR3 region has the DNA TGTGCCAGCAGACCCAGTGGGTACGAGCAGTACTTC.

The rearrangement links TRBV7-9 to TRBJ2-2; TRBD1 is a possible D gene (6 bases). From germline, CDR1 is SEHNR and CDR2 FQNEAQ (reference sequence). Trimming pared 3 bases from V and 4 bases from J, leaving 15 bases between. CDR3 size: 16 residues. The CDR3 nucleotides read TGTGCCAGCAGCTTTTTGAGGACAGTAATCACCGGGGAGCTGTTTTTT. Translating gives CASSFLRTVITGELFF.

This clone was seen a handful of times. V and J are TRBV7-2 and TRBJ1-2; 10 bases agree with TRBD1. From germline, CDR1 is SGHTA and CDR2 FQGNSA. The CDR3 runs to 13 residues. The V gene end was trimmed by 6 bases and the J gene end by 5 bases; junction bases not matched to a gene: 3. DNA of the CDR3: TGTGCCAGCAGTCTGGGACAGGGGTATGGCTACACCTTC. Protein product: CASSLGQGYGYTF.